Listed below are T cell receptor beta chains from one sample, sequenced in a study of cytomegalovirus exposure and HLA in healthy donors. Produced via immunoSEQ multiplex PCR; TCRdb's table is partial and in-frame only. The table records some 110,000 clones, roughly 77% of them present only once. Sequencing used PBMCs. Receptor source: a man between 45 and 60 years old in good health and CMV-seropositive. Each CDR3 is given with its conserved first and last residue. D genes are given only for firm matches. Clone sizes are given selectively: once, few, many, or a class where the clone is expanded.

d_gene: TRBD2
abundance: -
v_gene: TRBV2
j_gene: TRBJ2-5
CDR3nt: TGTGCCAGCAGTGGGCCGACTAGCGCCACCGTGGAGACCCAGTACTTC
CDR3aa: CASSGPTSATVETQYF

d_gene: TRBD1
abundance: -
v_gene: TRBV29-1
j_gene: TRBJ2-7
CDR3nt: TGCAGCGTAGGTACTGATGACAGGGCCTACGAGCAGTACTTC
CDR3aa: CSVGTDDRAYEQYF

d_gene: -
abundance: -
v_gene: TRBV19
j_gene: TRBJ2-4
CDR3nt: TGTGCCAGTAGTAACAGGAGGGCCCAAAACATTCAGTACTTC
CDR3aa: CASSNRRAQNIQYF

d_gene: -
abundance: -
v_gene: TRBV5-1
j_gene: TRBJ2-3
CDR3nt: TGCGCCAGCAGCATGAGTCCCAGGAGCACAGATACGCAGTATTTT
CDR3aa: CASSMSPRSTDTQYF

d_gene: -
abundance: -
v_gene: TRBV5-4
j_gene: TRBJ2-5
CDR3nt: TGTGCCAGCAGCTCGTATGGCCGGGGAGAAGGAGAGACCCAGTACTTC
CDR3aa: CASSSYGRGEGETQYF

d_gene: -
abundance: -
v_gene: TRBV9
j_gene: TRBJ1-2
CDR3nt: TGTGCCAGCAGCGTCCCTCCCGATGGCTACACCTTC
CDR3aa: CASSVPPDGYTF

d_gene: TRBD1
abundance: -
v_gene: TRBV5-4
j_gene: TRBJ2-1
CDR3nt: TGTGCCAGCAGCTCTGGGGGGACAGGGGGAAAGGGTGAGCAGTTCTTC
CDR3aa: CASSSGGTGGKGEQFF

d_gene: TRBD1
abundance: -
v_gene: TRBV2
j_gene: TRBJ1-4
CDR3nt: TGTGCCAGCAGTGAGAGGAAGCAGGGGGGTGAAAAACTGTTTTTT
CDR3aa: CASSERKQGGEKLFF

d_gene: -
abundance: few
v_gene: TRBV25-1
j_gene: TRBJ1-6
CDR3nt: TGTGCCAGCAGTGATCTAACGAATTCCCCCCTCCACTTT
CDR3aa: CASSDLTNSPLHF

d_gene: -
abundance: medium-sized
v_gene: TRBV6-1
j_gene: TRBJ2-1
CDR3nt: TGTGCCAGCAGTGAAGCGGGAGGCTCCTACAATGAGCAGTTCTTC
CDR3aa: CASSEAGGSYNEQFF

d_gene: -
abundance: -
v_gene: TRBV9
j_gene: TRBJ1-1
CDR3nt: TGTGCCAGCAGCGTACAGATGGACACTGAAGCTTTCTTT
CDR3aa: CASSVQMDTEAFF

d_gene: TRBD2
abundance: few
v_gene: TRBV19
j_gene: TRBJ2-5
CDR3nt: TGTGCCAGTAGTGCCACCCGTCAGCGGGGGGGGGTGGAGACCCAGTACTTC
CDR3aa: CASSATRQRGGVETQYF

d_gene: -
abundance: few
v_gene: TRBV2
j_gene: TRBJ1-5
CDR3nt: TGTGCCAGCAGTGATAGGGGAACCAATCAGCCCCAGCATTTT
CDR3aa: CASSDRGTNQPQHF

d_gene: -
abundance: -
v_gene: TRBV5-4
j_gene: TRBJ2-7
CDR3nt: TGTGCCAGCAGCTTGGCTGACAGATCCTACGGGCAGTACTTC
CDR3aa: CASSLADRSYGQYF

d_gene: -
abundance: -
v_gene: TRBV30
j_gene: TRBJ1-3
CDR3nt: TGTGCCTGGAGTGTACCTTCGGTTGGTGGAAACACCATATATTTT
CDR3aa: CAWSVPSVGGNTIYF

d_gene: -
abundance: -
v_gene: TRBV11-2
j_gene: TRBJ1-2
CDR3nt: TGTGCCAGCAGCTTAGATGGGGCAGGGGTACGATCTGCATATGGCTACACCTTC
CDR3aa: CASSLDGAGVRSAYGYTF

d_gene: TRBD1
abundance: -
v_gene: TRBV12-5
j_gene: TRBJ1-5
CDR3nt: TGTGCTAGTGTTAGGGGAACAGGGGGTTATGGTCAGCCCCAGCATTTT
CDR3aa: CASVRGTGGYGQPQHF

d_gene: -
abundance: -
v_gene: TRBV27
j_gene: TRBJ1-6
CDR3nt: TGTGCCATCCCCTTGGGCCACAATTCACCCCTCCACTTT
CDR3aa: CAIPLGHNSPLHF

d_gene: TRBD1
abundance: -
v_gene: TRBV19
j_gene: TRBJ1-2
CDR3nt: TGTGCCAGTAGTTCGACAGGGTTACACTATGGCTACACCTTC
CDR3aa: CASSSTGLHYGYTF

d_gene: TRBD1
abundance: -
v_gene: TRBV5-1
j_gene: TRBJ1-6
CDR3nt: TGCGCCAGCAGCCGGACAGGAGATATCGGAGGTAATTCACCCCTCCACTTT
CDR3aa: CASSRTGDIGGNSPLHF

d_gene: -
abundance: few
v_gene: TRBV7-9
j_gene: TRBJ2-5
CDR3nt: TGTGCCAGCAGCCGTGCGAACAGGGAAGAGACCCAGTACTTC
CDR3aa: CASSRANREETQYF

d_gene: TRBD1
abundance: -
v_gene: TRBV25-1
j_gene: TRBJ1-5
CDR3nt: TGTGCCAGCAGTGCGACAGGGGTCCGGCAGCCCCAGCATTTT
CDR3aa: CASSATGVRQPQHF

d_gene: -
abundance: once
v_gene: TRBV18
j_gene: TRBJ1-2
CDR3nt: TGTGCCAGCTCACCACCGAACGACTATGGCTACCCCTTC
CDR3aa: CASSPPNDYGYPF

d_gene: -
abundance: -
v_gene: TRBV19
j_gene: TRBJ1-1
CDR3nt: TGTGCCAGTAGTATTAAGAAGGGAGGTGAAGCTTTCTTT
CDR3aa: CASSIKKGGEAFF

d_gene: TRBD2
abundance: -
v_gene: TRBV5-1
j_gene: TRBJ2-3
CDR3nt: TGCGCCAGCAGACGAGCGGGGGGGAGCACAGATACGCAGTATTTT
CDR3aa: CASRRAGGSTDTQYF

d_gene: -
abundance: few
v_gene: TRBV5-1
j_gene: TRBJ2-1
CDR3nt: TGCGCCAGCAGCCTGGACTGGACTCCACTACAGGGTGAGCAGTTCTTC
CDR3aa: CASSLDWTPLQGEQFF

d_gene: TRBD1
abundance: -
v_gene: TRBV7-9
j_gene: TRBJ1-4
CDR3nt: TGTGCCAGCAGCCGGACAGGGGTAGACGAAAAACTGTTTTTT
CDR3aa: CASSRTGVDEKLFF

d_gene: -
abundance: once
v_gene: TRBV19
j_gene: TRBJ1-5
CDR3nt: TGTGCCAGTAGCTCCGGAGGTGGAATTAGGGGCAATCAGCCCCAGCATTTT
CDR3aa: CASSSGGGIRGNQPQHF

d_gene: TRBD1
abundance: -
v_gene: TRBV6-1
j_gene: TRBJ2-1
CDR3nt: TGTGCCAGCAGTGAACAGGGACAGGGGACTTGGAATGAGCAGTTCTTC
CDR3aa: CASSEQGQGTWNEQFF